These 29 T cell receptor beta chains originate from one sample sequenced in a study of early T cells in non-severe SARS-CoV-2 infection (dated by TCRdb to the early 2020s). The protocol used for the library was 5' RACE. TCRdb lists the instrument as NextSeq 500. The raw public data were reprocessed by TCRdb itself: fastp quality trimming at Q25, MiXCR clonotype calling, in-frame beta chains only. Rows are unified per CDR3 protein, each entry keeping the most common DNA and genes. The sample contains tens of thousands of distinct CDR3 sequences, about 10% of them found a single time. The ten top clones hold about 16% of the sample. Sequencing input: whole blood. All receptors come from an adult who was a healthcare worker with PCR-confirmed SARS-CoV-2 infection or an uninfected control (not recorded which).

There are a few counts of this clonotype. The J gene is TRBJ1-5, the V gene TRBV7-2; D call uncertain. The length of the CDR3 is 15 residues. The germline V gene encodes CDR1 SGHTA and CDR2 FQGNSA. Trimming removed 0 bases from V and 0 bases from J, with 6 bases in between. The CDR3 reads CASSLARNSNQPQHF. The CDR3, as DNA: TGTGCCAGCAGCTTAGCGAGGAATAGCAATCAGCCCCAGCATTTT.

There are a few counts of this clonotype. The V call is TRBV9, the J call TRBJ2-5; D might be TRBD1 (6 bases). The CDR3 is made up of 13 amino acids. Germline CDR1 SGDLS, CDR2 YYNGEE. V gave up 3 bases and J gave up 9 bases, with 15 bases separating them. The CDR3 coding sequence is TGTGCCAGCAGCGGTGGGGGCGCGGTGGCCCAGTACTTC. It is translated as CASSGGGAVAQYF.

There are a few counts of this clonotype. The chain employs TRBV6-5 and TRBJ1-3; 9 nucleotides agree with TRBD1. The V and J ends lost 6 bases and 8 bases, in that order; junction bases with no gene match: 8. Germline CDR1 MNHEY, CDR2 SVGAGI. This CDR3 has 14 residues. The CDR3 loop reads CASSQGDRVHTIYF. As DNA, the CDR3 is TGTGCCAGCAGCCAAGGGGACAGGGTACACACCATATATTTT.

Comments on this clonotype: This could be a read error, since a much larger clone is one nucleotide away. The chain recombines TRBV3-1 with TRBJ2-5; either TRBD1 or TRBD2 may fit D (5 bases each). The CDR3 sequence is 18 residues long. CDR1 is LGHDT and CDR2 is YNNKEL in the germline V gene (reference sequence). The CDR3 region has the DNA TGTGCCAGCAGCCACTTCGAGGGGAGCTTCGGCCTTCAAGAGATCCAGTACTTC. Protein product: CASSHFEGSFGLQEIQYF.

There are many counts of this clonotype. This chain connects TRBV28 to TRBJ2-1; D call uncertain. The V and J ends lost 1 base and 8 bases respectively, with 21 bases between them. Per germline, CDR1 MDHEN and CDR2 SYDVKM. CDR3 length: 17 residues. The CDR3 coding sequence is TGTGCCAGCAGTTTATCCGACCTTAGTGGAGTTCGGGATGAGCAGTTCTTC. Amino acid sequence: CASSLSDLSGVRDEQFF.

This clonotype appeared many times. This chain joins TRBV7-9 and TRBJ1-2; D remains unclear. This CDR3 spans 14 amino acids. CDR1 is SEHNR, CDR2 FQNEAQ, per germline (reference sequence). V lost 5 bases to trimming and J lost 6 bases, with 16 bases between them. CDR3: CASSPSLGLNGYTF. The CDR3 nucleotides are TGTGCCAGCAGCCCCTCGTTAGGGTTGAATGGCTACACCTTC.

By share of the sample, this clonotype is medium-sized. The rearrangement joins TRBV4-2 to TRBJ1-6; 8 positions agree with TRBD1. The CDR3 has 17 residues. The V gene's germline CDR1 is LGHNA and CDR2 YNFKEQ. V was clipped by 3 bases and J by 5 bases; unmatched bases: 9. CDR3 sequence (DNA): TGTGCCAGCAGCCAGTTCGACCCGACAGGGGATAATTCACCCCTCCACTTT. Translating it yields CASSQFDPTGDNSPLHF.

This clonotype was detected many times. V gene TRBV15 combines with J gene TRBJ2-3; 8 bases are a match to TRBD1. CDR3 length equals 16 residues. The V segment lost 4 bases and the J segment 1 base; nucleotides outside the gene matches: 7. Germline V lookup: CDR1 LNHNV, CDR2 YYDKDF (reference sequence). The CDR3 loop reads CATSTQGAGGTDTQYF. CDR3 sequence (DNA): TGTGCCACCAGCACCCAGGGGGCAGGGGGCACAGATACGCAGTATTTT.

At least ten counts were recorded for this clonotype. The gene calls are TRBV12-3 or TRBV12-4 and TRBJ2-1, with no clear D. This CDR3 region has 15 residues. V lost 2 bases and J lost 7, with 15 bases in between. The CDR3 DNA sequence: TGTGCCAGCAGTTTATCCCGGGCGCGGCGGAATGAGCAGTTCTTC. This encodes CASSLSRARRNEQFF.

This sequence joins TRBV6-6 and TRBJ2-5; 13 nucleotides match TRBD2. V lost 1 base, J lost 4 bases, and 6 bases stayed unmatched. CDR1 is MNHNY and CDR2 is SVGAGI in the germline V gene (reference sequence). The CDR3 contains 17 residues. CDR3 region: CASSYLIRTSGRETQYF. CDR3 in DNA: TGTGCCAGCAGTTACTTAATCCGGACTAGCGGGAGAGAGACCCAGTACTTC.

J is TRBJ2-3 and V is TRBV7-2; D perhaps matches TRBD2 (6 bases). Trimming left V 5 bases short and J 5 bases short, with 17 bases between. The germline CDR1 and CDR2 sequences are SGHTA and FQGNSA. The length of the CDR3 is 15 residues. CDR3 coding DNA: TGTGCCAGCAGCCCAGAGGGAGGCCGGGGAGATACGCAGTATTTT. Its protein product is CASSPEGGRGDTQYF.

This clonotype came up many times. The V gene is TRBV5-4, the J gene TRBJ2-7, with TRBD2 identical over 10 bases. Losses at the gene ends were 4 bases for V and 2 bases for J; bases not matched to a gene: 6. This CDR3 comprises 15 residues. Germline values: CDR1 SGHNT, CDR2 YYREEE (reference sequence). CDR3 nucleotide sequence: TGTGCCAGCAGCGGGGGACTAGCGAAGACCTACGAGCAGTACTTC. This translates into CASSGGLAKTYEQYF.

The chain has TRBV5-5 and TRBJ2-5, with TRBD1 as a possible D gene (6 bases). The V gene lost 0 bases and the J gene lost 2 bases, with 17 bases spanning the gap. The V gene's germline CDR1 is SGHKS and CDR2 YYEKEE (reference sequence). The CDR3 contains 17 residues. This CDR3 reads CASSLGTLGHVQETQYF. In DNA form, the CDR3 reads TGTGCCAGCAGCTTGGGGACGCTGGGACATGTACAAGAGACCCAGTACTTC.

This clonotype showed up just a few times. The chain links TRBV6-2 or TRBV6-3 to TRBJ2-3, with 10 bases fitting TRBD2. J was trimmed by 3 bases and V by 8 bases; bases with no gene match: 5. This CDR3 is built from 14 residues. CDR1 and CDR2 from the germline V gene are MNHEY and SVGEGT. CDR3 sequence reads: CASGLAGETDTQYF. CDR3 in DNA: TGTGCCAGCGGGCTAGCGGGAGAGACAGATACGCAGTATTTT.

This clonotype was seen at least ten times. This rearrangement joins TRBV20-1 to TRBJ2-2, with 8 bases identical to TRBD1. The CDR3 has 13 residues. Germline V gives CDR1 DFQATT, CDR2 SNEGSKA (reference sequence). Trimming removed 5 bases from V and 6 bases from J; junction bases left unmatched: 5. The chain's CDR3 is CSAGQGRPGELFF. CDR3 bases: TGCAGTGCTGGACAGGGTCGTCCCGGGGAGCTGTTTTTT.

This clonotype was detected many times. V gene TRBV28 combines with J gene TRBJ1-3; D possibly corresponds to TRBD1 (6 bases). Germline V gene data show CDR1 as MDHEN and CDR2 as SYDVKM. The CDR3 is 17 amino acids. Between the trimmed V and J ends, which lost 4 bases and 7 bases, there was a span of 23 bases. CDR3: CASSSNPGGRSWNTIYF. CDR3 sequence (DNA): TGTGCCAGCAGTTCCAACCCCGGGGGCAGGTCATGGAACACCATATATTTT.

The chain is built from TRBV12-3 or TRBV12-4 and TRBJ2-5; TRBD2 matches at 7 bases. This CDR3 is built from 14 residues. The V segment lost 6 bases and the J segment 5 bases; nucleotides outside the gene matches: 9. In nucleotides, the CDR3 is TGTGCCAGCAGGCGACGGGGACTATGGGAGACCCAGTACTTC. Protein product: CASRRRGLWETQYF.

This clonotype was counted many times. The chain joins TRBV5-1 to TRBJ2-1; no firm D call. In germline, CDR1 is SGHRS, CDR2 YFSETQ. The V and J ends lost 0 bases and 7 bases respectively, with 8 bases between them. This CDR3 is built from 13 residues. The CDR3 DNA follows: TGCGCCAGCAGCTTGGTTGAATCGAATGAGCAGTTCTTC. This sequence encodes CASSLVESNEQFF.

This clonotype has at least ten counts. V gene TRBV23-1 combines with J gene TRBJ2-6, with D possibly matching TRBD2 (7 bases). TRBV23-1 is identified as an open reading frame with a role that is uncertain. Trimming left V 3 bases short and J 1 base short, with 25 bases between. The CDR3 is 21 residues long. The CDR3 loop is CASSHNREGREDRSGANVLTF. The CDR3, as DNA: TGCGCCAGCAGTCATAACAGGGAGGGCAGGGAGGACCGATCTGGGGCCAACGTCCTGACTTTC.

This clonotype was detected only a few times. The chain is built from TRBV28 and TRBJ2-4; D remains ambiguous. Germline lookup yields CDR1 MDHEN and CDR2 SYDVKM. Trimming removed 7 bases at V and 3 bases at J, with 10 bases between. CDR3 length: 13 residues. The CDR3 is CASTRQIKNIQYF. The CDR3 region has the DNA TGTGCCAGCACCCGGCAAATCAAAAACATTCAGTACTTC. Drawing the rest from reference TRBV28 and TRBJ2-4, the complete variable domain is DVKVTQSSRYLVKRTGEKVFLECVQDMDHENMFWYRQDPGLGLRLIYFSYDVKMKEKGDIPEGYSVSREKKERFSLILESASTNQTSMYLCASTRQIKNIQYFGAGTRLSVL.

This clonotype appeared many times. The chain is built from TRBV20-1 and TRBJ1-1, with D perhaps matching TRBD1 (5 bases). V lost 6 bases and J 2 bases, leaving 13 bases between the germline ends. The length of the CDR3 is 13 residues. The germline V gene has CDR1 DFQATT and CDR2 SNEGSKA (reference sequence). Here the CDR3 reads CSARTDINTEAFF. CDR3 in DNA: TGCAGTGCGCGGACGGACATTAACACTGAAGCTTTCTTT.

This clonotype was seen ten or more times. This sequence joins TRBV6-1 and TRBJ2-6, with a possible D match to TRBD1 (5 bases). The germline V gene has CDR1 MNHNS and CDR2 SASEGT. The CDR3 has 14 amino acids. The V end was cut by 11 bases, the J end by 3 bases, with 14 bases between. CDR3 bases: TGTGCCTCGAACCAGGGAAGTGGGGCCAACGTCCTGACTTTC. It specifies CASNQGSGANVLTF.

The chain uses TRBV20-1 and TRBJ2-3, with D uncertain. The CDR3 is 13 residues long. V was pared by 6 bases and J by 0 bases, with 10 bases between. Looked up from germline, CDR1 is DFQATT and CDR2 is SNEGSKA (reference sequence). The CDR3 coding sequence is TGCAGTGCCATTGGGGAAAGCACAGATACGCAGTATTTT. Protein: CSAIGESTDTQYF.

In its sample, this clonotype was seen many times. The chain carries TRBV7-3 and TRBJ1-2; the D is unclear. V was pared by 2 bases and J by 3 bases, with 7 bases between. Germline values: CDR1 SGHTA, CDR2 FQGTGA. The CDR3 is 13 residues long. The DNA for the CDR3 is TGTGCCAGCAGCTTATCTGGGGACTATGGCTACACCTTC. Translation gives CASSLSGDYGYTF.

This clonotype was recorded at least ten times. V is TRBV4-3 and J is TRBJ2-7; D unresolved. Per the germline V gene, CDR1 is LGHNA and CDR2 is YSLEER. This CDR3 region has 13 residues. The V end was cut by 4 bases, the J end by 0 bases, with 7 bases between. CDR3: CASSPGPSYEQYF. CDR3 in DNA: TGCGCCAGCAGCCCCGGGCCCTCCTACGAGCAGTACTTC.

This clonotype came up many times. The chain recombines TRBV20-1 with TRBJ1-2; tentatively, D is TRBD1 (6 bases). V was cut by 6 bases and J by 7 bases, with 21 bases left in between. The length of the CDR3 is 14 residues. The germline CDR1 and CDR2 sequences are DFQATT and SNEGSKA (reference sequence). This CDR3 is CSASNTILDSGYTF. In DNA, the CDR3 is TGCAGTGCCTCAAACACAATACTGGACAGTGGCTACACCTTC.

Many counts were recorded for this clonotype. The chain joins TRBV6-5 to TRBJ2-2; unclear D gene. Trimming took 6 bases from V and 6 from J, leaving 5 bases between them. CDR1 and CDR2 (germline): MNHEY, SVGAGI. This CDR3 has 11 residues. CDR3 amino acids: CASSRPGELFF. CDR3 coding DNA: TGTGCCAGCAGCCGACCCGGGGAGCTGTTTTTT.

This chain uses TRBV3-1 with TRBJ2-3, with D tentatively TRBD2 (5 bases). Trimming shortened V by 1 base and J by 0 bases, and 8 bases separated the two germline ends. The CDR3 runs to 15 residues. Germline V lookup: CDR1 LGHDT, CDR2 YNNKEL (reference sequence). For the CDR3, the DNA is TGTGCCAGCAGCCAAGCCGGAGGTAGCACAGATACGCAGTATTTT. This sequence encodes CASSQAGGSTDTQYF.

V and J are TRBV6-2 or TRBV6-3 and TRBJ2-5, with 9 bases matching TRBD2. The CDR3 extends over 16 amino acids. The germline V gene encodes CDR1 MNHEY and CDR2 SVGEGT. V lost 7 bases and J lost 4; bases outside the gene matches: 13. This CDR3 is CASIAEVAGGRETQYF. The CDR3 DNA reads as TGTGCCAGCATTGCGGAGGTTGCGGGAGGGAGAGAGACCCAGTACTTC.